These T cell receptor beta chains were read from a single sample in a study of T cells in Graves' hyperthyroidism and ophthalmopathy. TCRdb re-analysed the multiplex PCR reads in MiXCR, keeping a single row per CDR3 protein. Counted here are roughly 380,000 distinct CDR3 sequences, approximately 13% occurring once; the ten biggest clones make up less than 25%. Sequencing was performed on blood. These TCRs come from a man aged 25 to 40 with Graves' hyperthyroidism that later progressed to Graves' ophthalmopathy. CDR3s leave out the opening cysteine and the closing phenylalanine or tryptophan. Fields, in order: V gene, CDR3 length, J gene, CDR3 protein.

>TRBV27|10|TRBJ2-7
ASSFNGYEQY
>TRBV29-1|10|TRBJ1-1
SVDGGGTEAF
>TRBV11-1|13|TRBJ2-7
ASSLRGAGAYEQY
>TRBV5-1|14|TRBJ1-5
ASSLAGAGSNQPQH
>TRBV7-9|12|TRBJ1-2
ASSQITGRYGYT
>TRBV6-2/TRBV6-3|11|TRBJ2-7
ASTEGRTYEQY
>TRBV5-1|13|TRBJ2-7
ASSSHLTGLVEQY
>TRBV28|12|TRBJ1-2
ASSLKGINYGYT
>TRBV20-1|12|TRBJ2-1
SAGGAVRYNEQF
>TRBV20-1|14|TRBJ1-5
SARDMGQISNQPQH
>TRBV7-9|11|TRBJ2-7
ASEQVSSYEQY
>TRBV7-9|15|TRBJ1-4
ASSLGGRGPANEKLF
>TRBV28|14|TRBJ1-5
ASSRSWGDSNQPQH
>TRBV2|13|TRBJ2-7
ASSDQTGGPYEQY
>TRBV28|14|TRBJ1-5
ASSPPWTGRDQPQH
>TRBV11-2|14|TRBJ2-5
ASSLGLAGGGETQY
>TRBV7-9|16|TRBJ2-1
ASSLEGSGTGSYNEQF
>TRBV6-1|14|TRBJ2-3
ASSYRPIQGSDTQY
>TRBV4-1|14|TRBJ2-7
ASSQGPSGGWYEQY
>TRBV5-4|11|TRBJ2-7
ASSLLGNHEQY
>TRBV7-9|13|TRBJ1-2
ASSPQPRGLGGYT
>TRBV15|11|TRBJ1-1
ATSRGGGTEAF
>TRBV29-1|12|TRBJ2-7
SVEGERGNYEQY
>TRBV20-1|13|TRBJ1-2
SARTLAQFSGGYT
>TRBV6-5|16|TRBJ1-6
ASSYTGASSSYNSPLH
>TRBV19|13|TRBJ2-2
ASSTGRLNTGELF
>TRBV27|13|TRBJ2-7
ASSTSGLAPYEQY
>TRBV7-2|12|TRBJ2-4
ASSFNRGENIQY
>TRBV7-9|15|TRBJ1-3
ASSLGFGTGSGNTIY
>TRBV15|14|TRBJ2-7
ATSPRTGPSSYEQY
>TRBV30|12|TRBJ1-5
AWGSGLGNQPQH
>TRBV4-1|11|TRBJ2-3
ASSARFPDTQY
>TRBV7-9|16|TRBJ2-3
ASSLKARLAGNTDTQY
>TRBV7-9|11|TRBJ2-1
ASSYGGASEQF
>TRBV20-1|12|TRBJ2-4
SAHRVLAKNIQY
>TRBV18|14|TRBJ2-1
ASSRTSGGRYNEQF
>TRBV6-5|16|TRBJ2-2
ASSSGTSGIPNTGELF
>TRBV27|15|TRBJ2-6
ASSSGSFSSGANVLT
>TRBV11-2|12|TRBJ1-2
ASSNSGGGYGYT
>TRBV2|12|TRBJ1-5
ASRQGQDYQPQH
>TRBV19|12|TRBJ1-1
ASSRGGMNTEAF